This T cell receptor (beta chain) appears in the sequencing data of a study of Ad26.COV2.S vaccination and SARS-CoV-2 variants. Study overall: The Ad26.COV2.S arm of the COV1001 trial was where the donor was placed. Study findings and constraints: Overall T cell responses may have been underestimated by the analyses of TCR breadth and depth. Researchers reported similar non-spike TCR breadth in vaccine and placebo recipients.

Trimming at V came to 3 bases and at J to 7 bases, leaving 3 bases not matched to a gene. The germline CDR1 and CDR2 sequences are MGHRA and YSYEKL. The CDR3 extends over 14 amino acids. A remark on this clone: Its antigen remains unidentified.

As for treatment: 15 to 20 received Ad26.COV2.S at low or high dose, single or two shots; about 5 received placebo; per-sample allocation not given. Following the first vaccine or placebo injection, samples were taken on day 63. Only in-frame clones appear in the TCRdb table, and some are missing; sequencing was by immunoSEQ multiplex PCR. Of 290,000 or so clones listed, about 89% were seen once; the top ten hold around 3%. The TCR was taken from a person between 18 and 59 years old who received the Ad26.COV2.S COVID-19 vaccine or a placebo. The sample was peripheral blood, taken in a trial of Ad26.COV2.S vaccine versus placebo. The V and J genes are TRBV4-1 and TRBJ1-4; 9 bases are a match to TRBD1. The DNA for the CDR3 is TGCGCCAGCAGCCAGACAGGGGGTCGTGAAAAACTGTTTTTT. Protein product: CASSQTGGREKLFF.